This T cell receptor (beta chain) was sequenced during a study of cytotoxic CD8 clonotypes in ibrutinib-treated CLL (dated by TCRdb to about 2021). In terms of the full investigation: The cohort had about a dozen relapsed/refractory and more than 14 treatment-naive patients; fewer than 18 were IGHV unmutated. On average, each sample yielded roughly 260,000 productive templates and around 100,000 productive rearrangements. Response samples were obtained after a median of approximately eleven months of treatment, with a range of roughly 6 to 36 months. Every sample from remission and from progressive disease was obtained while the patients were still on ibrutinib. Cryopreserved peripheral blood mononuclear cells were collected before treatment, at response, and at either disease progression or sustained remission. Longitudinal samples were available for about 30% of the roughly 90 trial participants. Responses were partial in about 25 patients and complete in 2; after median about 70 months follow-up, about 15 stayed in remission and about twelve progressed. Study-wide findings and limitations: Sampling times were not matched between patients in sustained remission and patients whose disease was progressing, and lymph node repertoires were not examined. Public clonotypes were found to be uncommon and were observed to contract or remain stable during treatment; the increase in clonality was shown to reflect expansion of private clonotypes at ibrutinib response. At ibrutinib response clonality went up, during sustained remission it held steady, and at progression it dropped back toward baseline. Baseline clonality exceeded that of age-matched healthy donors and correlated strongly with circulating CD8+ T-cell counts.

Comment on this clone: It lacks a known antigen. No per-base quality is available; no much larger clone lies one base away.

The time point label corresponds to: progressive disease on ibrutinib. For TCR beta library preparation, approximately 2 micrograms of genomic DNA was extracted from cryopreserved PBMCs. Longitudinal blood samples from CLL patients on ibrutinib monotherapy underwent high-throughput TCR beta sequencing. The patients took part in an open-label, single-center phase 2 trial of ibrutinib monotherapy. The goal of deep resolution MiSeq sequencing was a depth between 1 in 1 million and 1 in 200,000 T cells, and coverage averaged 10x per clonotype. The immunoSEQ hsTCRB Kit was used to generate the TCR beta libraries. The study's processing was this. ImmunoSEQ Data Assistant and ImmunoSEQ Analyzer were used for data analysis, and V, D and J genes were assigned according to IMGT definitions. Clonality, which ranges from 0 to 1, was calculated by subtracting the normalized Shannon entropy of productive rearrangement frequencies from one. Public clonotype analysis was restricted to overrepresented clonotypes comprising at least 0.05% of each patient's repertoire. Thirteen repertoires from age-matched healthy donors, obtained from immuneACCESS, served as clonality controls. In its TCRdb copy, this immuneACCESS table keeps in-frame sequences only and misses some clones. Where compared with another copy, unresolved V genes explain less than half of these, and the others have no known cause. V and J calls plus clone size are reproduced from that table; the DNA served to infer D and trimming. The sample table records more than 35,000 clones; over 55% of these occur just once. The ten most abundant clones make up over 15% of the sample.

CDR1 SGHRS and CDR2 YFSETQ are derived from the germline V gene. From the cysteine through the phenylalanine, the CDR3 covers 14 amino acids. Only the CDR3 portion is preserved as DNA: 42 bases, with reading frame beginning at the first base. Trimming removed 7 bases from V and 8 bases from J; the gene matches leave 10 bases unexplained. The starting material was PBMCs, obtained at disease progression, from a patient treated with ibrutinib. Rearrangement joined TRBV5-1 to TRBJ2-1, and TRBD2 aligns with 9 junction nucleotides. This clonotype originated in a human donor with chronic lymphocytic leukemia. The CDR3 sequence is CASQTSGAFDEQFF. The DNA reads TGCGCCAGCCAGACTAGCGGTGCTTTCGATGAGCAGTTCTTC.